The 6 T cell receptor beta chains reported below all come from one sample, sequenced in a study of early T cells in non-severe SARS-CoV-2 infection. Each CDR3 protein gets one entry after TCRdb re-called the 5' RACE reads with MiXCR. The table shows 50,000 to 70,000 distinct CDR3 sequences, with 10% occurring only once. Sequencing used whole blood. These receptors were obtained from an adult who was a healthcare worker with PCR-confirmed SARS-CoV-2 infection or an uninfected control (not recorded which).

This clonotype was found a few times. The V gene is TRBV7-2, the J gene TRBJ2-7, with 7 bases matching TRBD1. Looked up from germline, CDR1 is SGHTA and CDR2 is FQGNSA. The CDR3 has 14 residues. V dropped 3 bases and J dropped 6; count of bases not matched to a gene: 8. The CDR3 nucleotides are TGTGCCAGCAGCTTCGACAGGGCCACTGTCGAGCAGTACTTC. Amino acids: CASSFDRATVEQYF.

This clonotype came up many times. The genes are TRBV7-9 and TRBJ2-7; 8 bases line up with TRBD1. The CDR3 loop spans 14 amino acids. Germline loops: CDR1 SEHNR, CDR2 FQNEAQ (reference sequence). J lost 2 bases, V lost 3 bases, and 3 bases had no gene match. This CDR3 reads CASSLTGVTYEQYF. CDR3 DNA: TGTGCCAGCAGCTTGACAGGGGTTACCTACGAGCAGTACTTC.

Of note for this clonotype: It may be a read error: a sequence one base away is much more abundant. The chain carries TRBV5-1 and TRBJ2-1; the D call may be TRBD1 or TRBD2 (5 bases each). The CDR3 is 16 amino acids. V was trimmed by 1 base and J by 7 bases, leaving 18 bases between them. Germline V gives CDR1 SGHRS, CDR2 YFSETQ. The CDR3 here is CASSLFRDSRGNEQFF. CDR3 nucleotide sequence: TGCGCCAGCAGCTTGTTTCGGGATTCAAGGGGAAATGAGCAGTTCTTC. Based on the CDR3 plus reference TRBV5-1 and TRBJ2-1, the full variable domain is KAGVTQTPRYLIKTRGQQVTLSCSPISGHRSVSWYQQTPGQGLQFLFEYFSETQRNKGNFPGRFSGRQFSNSRSEMNVSTLELGDSALYLCASSLFRDSRGNEQFFGPGTRLTVL.

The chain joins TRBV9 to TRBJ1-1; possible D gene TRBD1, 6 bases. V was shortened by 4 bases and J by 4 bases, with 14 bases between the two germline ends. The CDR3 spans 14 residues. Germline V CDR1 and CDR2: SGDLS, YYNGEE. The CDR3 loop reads CASSLAGVGTEAFF. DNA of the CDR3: TGTGCCAGCAGCCTAGCAGGGGTGGGCACTGAAGCTTTCTTT. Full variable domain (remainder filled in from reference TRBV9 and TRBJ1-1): DSGVTQTPKHLITATGQRVTLRCSPRSGDLSVYWYQQSLDQGLQFLIQYYNGEERAKGNILERFSAQQFPDLHSELNLSSLELGDSALYFCASSLAGVGTEAFFGQGTRLTVV.

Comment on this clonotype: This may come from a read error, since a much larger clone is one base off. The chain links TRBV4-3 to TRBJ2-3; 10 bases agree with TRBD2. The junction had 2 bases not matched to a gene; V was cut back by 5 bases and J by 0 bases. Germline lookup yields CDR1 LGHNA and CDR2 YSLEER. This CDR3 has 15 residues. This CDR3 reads CASSATSGSTDTQYF. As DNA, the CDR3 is TGCGCCAGCAGCGCGACTAGCGGGAGCACAGATACGCAGTATTTT.

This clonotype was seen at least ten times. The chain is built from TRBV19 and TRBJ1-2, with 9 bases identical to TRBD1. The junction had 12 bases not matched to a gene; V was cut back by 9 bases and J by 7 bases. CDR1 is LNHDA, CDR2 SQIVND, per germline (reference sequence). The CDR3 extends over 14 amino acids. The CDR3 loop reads CASSRDRENGGYTF. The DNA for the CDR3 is TGTGCCAGCTCCCGGGACAGGGAAAACGGTGGCTACACCTTC.